A selection of T cell receptor gamma chains follows, all from one sample in a study of intestinal T cells in coeliac disease. TCRdb re-identified clones in the multiplex PCR reads via CATT. This sample has 350 to 400 gamma-chain clones, with approximately 52% found just once. What was sequenced was a duodenal biopsy. Receptors originate from a human donor with celiac disease. Both conserved end residues are part of each CDR3. Size tells how often a clone was seen (once, few, many) or the class of an expanded clone, and some rows leave it out.

TRGV4	TRGJP1	hyperexpanded	CATWLITTGWFKIF	TGTGCCACCTGGCTAATAACCACTGGTTGGTTCAAGATATTT
TRGV4	TRGJ1/TRGJ2	-	CATWDGPISSYYKKLF	TGTGCCACCTGGGATGGCCCTATAAGCTCTTATTATAAGAAACTCTTT
TRGV9	TRGJ1/TRGJ2	large	CALWEVLRSYKKLF	TGTGCCTTGTGGGAGGTGCTTCGATCCTATAAGAAACTCTTT
TRGV10	TRGJP1	few	CAAWDYAESALGWFKIF	TGTGCTGCGTGGGATTATGCGGAGTCGGCACTTGGTTGGTTCAAGATATTT
TRGV4	TRGJ1/TRGJ2	-	CATWGWDPISSYYKKLF	TGTGCCACCTGGGGATGGGACCCTATAAGCTCTTATTATAAGAAACTCTTT
TRGV10	TRGJP1	-	CAAWGLCGVGTGWFKIF	TGTGCTGCGTGGGGATTATGCGGAGTCGGCACTGGTTGGTTCAAGATATTT
TRGV8	TRGJP1	-	CATWDRPYLTGWFKIF	TGTGCCACCTGGGATAGGCCGTATCTCACTGGTTGGTTCAAGATATTT
TRGV10	TRGJP1	-	CAAVGLCGVGTGWFKIF	TGTGCTGCGGTGGGATTATGCGGAGTCGGCACTGGTTGGTTCAAGATATTT
TRGV2	TRGJP2	-	CATWDGIKTF	TGTGCCACCTGGGACGGGATCAAGACGTTT
TRGV11	TRGJ1/TRGJ2	few	CACCFFSEKSARKHYYKKLF	TGTGCCTGCTGTTTTTTCTCTGAGAAATCAGCCAGAAAGCATTATTATAAGAAACTCTTT
TRGV4	TRGJ1/TRGJ2	-	CATWGRRRGPLYYKKLF	TGTGCCACCTGGGGGCGAAGACGGGGGCCTCTTTATTATAAGAAACTCTTT
TRGV4	TRGJ1/TRGJ2	-	CAHLSYKKLF	TGTGCCCACCTTTCTTATAAGAAACTCTTT
TRGV2	TRGJ1/TRGJ2	-	CATWDDGGYYKKLF	TGTGCCACCTGGGACGACGGGGGATATTATAAGAAACTCTTT
TRGV2	TRGJ1/TRGJ2	-	CATGTENYYKKLF	TGTGCCACTGGGACGGAGAATTATTATAAGAAACTCTTT
TRGV10	TRGJP2	-	CAAEIFSDWIKTF	TGTGCTGCGGAGATTTTTAGTGATTGGATCAAGACGTTT
TRGV4	TRGJ1/TRGJ2	hyperexpanded	CATWDGPVAEKLF	TGTGCCACCTGGGATGGGCCGGTAGCGGAGAAACTCTTT
TRGV10	TRGJP1	-	CAALDTTGWFKIF	TGTGCTGCCTTGGATACCACTGGTTGGTTCAAGATATTT
TRGV9	TRGJP1	-	CALWEVHTTGWFKIF	TGTGCCTTGTGGGAGGTTCATACCACTGGTTGGTTCAAGATATTT
TRGV4	TRGJ1/TRGJ2	-	CATWGERRGLFYYKKLF	TGTGCCACCTGGGGCGAAAGACGGGGCCTCTTTTATTATAAGAAACTCTTT
TRGV10	TRGJP1	-	CAAWVSGWFKIF	TGTGCTGCGTGGGTTTCTGGTTGGTTCAAGATATTT
TRGV9	TRGJ1/TRGJ2	large	CALWEPWNYYKKLF	TGTGCCTTGTGGGAGCCATGGAATTATTATAAGAAACTCTTT
TRGV2	TRGJ1/TRGJ2	-	CATWDDGDIIKKLF	TGTGCCACCTGGGACGACGGGGATATTATTAAGAAACTCTTT
TRGV10	TRGJP1	large	CATWDWAPHGWFKIF	TGTGCTACGTGGGATTGGGCCCCTCATGGTTGGTTCAAGATATTT
TRGV8	TRGJP1	hyperexpanded	CATWDITTGWFKIF	TGTGCCACCTGGGATATAACCACTGGTTGGTTCAAGATATTT
TRGV3	TRGJ1/TRGJ2	-	CATWDRPHTPTYYKKLF	TGTGCCACCTGGGACAGGCCACACACCCCCACTTATTATAAGAAACTCTTT
TRGV4	TRGJP2	few	CATWDSNPSSDWIKTF	TGTGCCACCTGGGATTCAAATCCTAGTAGTGATTGGATCAAGACGTTT
TRGV3	TRGJ1/TRGJ2	hyperexpanded	CATWANPGYYKKLF	TGTGCCACCTGGGCTAATCCGGGGTATTATAAGAAACTCTTT
TRGV4	TRGJ1/TRGJ2	-	CATWDKWARFRELF	TGTGCCACCTGGGATAAATGGGCTAGGTTTCGGGAACTCTTT
TRGV8	TRGJ1/TRGJ2	-	CATWLRIIYKKLF	TGTGCCACCTGGTTAAGAATTATTTATAAGAAACTCTTT
TRGV10	TRGJ1/TRGJ2	-	CAAPTKQRKLF	TGTGCTGCCCCCACAAAACAAAGAAAACTCTTT
TRGV10	TRGJP1	-	CAAWDYRRTTGWFKIF	TGTGCTGCGTGGGATTATCGGAGGACCACTGGTTGGTTCAAGATATTT
TRGV2	TRGJP2	few	CATLWAFLVGSKTF	TGTGCCACCTTATGGGCATTTCTGGTTGGATCAAAGACGTTT
TRGV9	TRGJ1/TRGJ2	large	CALWEVSYYYKKLF	TGTGCCTTGTGGGAGGTGTCGTATTATTATAAGAAACTCTTT
TRGV4	TRGJ1/TRGJ2	-	CATWGWAEKLF	TGTGCCACCTGGGGATGGGCGGAGAAACTCTTT
TRGV4	TRGJP1	hyperexpanded	CATWDAGWFKIF	TGTGCCACCTGGGATGCTGGTTGGTTCAAGATATTT
TRGV3	TRGJ1/TRGJ2	hyperexpanded	CATWDSYYKKLF	TGTGCCACCTGGGACAGTTATTATAAGAAACTCTTT
TRGV10	TRGJ1/TRGJ2	-	CACDTRSPWKLF	TGTGCTTGCGACACCCGTAGTCCTTGGAAACTCTTT
TRGV9	TRGJ1/TRGJ2	-	CALLGLWKLF	TGTGCCTTGTTGGGTTTGTGGAAACTCTTT
TRGV2	TRGJ1/TRGJ2	once	CATLGRRGYYKKLF	TGTGCCACCTTGGGACGACGGGGATATTATAAGAAACTCTTT
TRGV2	TRGJ1/TRGJ2	once	CATWDGRGNVF	TGTGCCACCTGGGACGGGCGGGGAAACGTCTTT
TRGV10	TRGJ1/TRGJ2	hyperexpanded	CAAWEVNYKKLF	TGTGCTGCGTGGGAAGTGAATTATAAGAAACTCTTT
TRGV4	TRGJP1	-	CAPGTAPYTTGWFKIF	TGTGCACCTGGGACCGCTCCCTATACCACTGGTTGGTTCAAGATATTT
TRGV4	TRGJ1/TRGJ2	once	CATWDKWARFRNLF	TGTGCCACCTGGGATAAATGGGCTAGGTTTCGGAACCTCTTT
TRGV3	TRGJ1/TRGJ2	hyperexpanded	CATWVCGTAVYYKKLF	TGTGCCACCTGGGTCTGCGGCACGGCGGTTTATTATAAGAAACTCTTT
TRGV9	TRGJ1/TRGJ2	hyperexpanded	CALWEVHYKKLF	TGTGCCTTGTGGGAGGTGCATTATAAGAAACTCTTT
TRGV10	TRGJP1	-	CAAWCGWFKIF	TGTGCTGCGTGGTGTGGTTGGTTCAAGATATTT
TRGV4	TRGJ1/TRGJ2	-	CATWDGGDKKLF	TGTGCCACCTGGGATGGGGGAGATAAGAAACTCTTT
TRGV10	TRGJ1/TRGJ2	-	CAAYYKKLF	TGTGCTGCGTATTATAAGAAACTCTTT
TRGV4	TRGJ1/TRGJ2	-	CAPFSTQTDKKLF	TGTGCACCTTTCAGCACCCAAACTGATAAGAAACTCTTT
TRGV10	TRGJ1/TRGJ2	-	CAAWDYKRASYYKKLF	TGTGCTGCGTGGGATTATAAGCGGGCTAGTTATTATAAGAAACTCTTT
TRGV3	TRGJ1/TRGJ2	-	CATWDRLQKLF	TGTGCCACCTGGGACAGGCTCCAGAAACTCTTT
TRGV9	TRGJP	-	CALWERQELGEKVF	TGTGCCTTGTGGGAGCGCCAAGAGTTGGGCGAAAAGGTGTTC